The 26 T cell receptor beta chains presented below share a single source sample, sequenced in a study of shared clonotypes between healthy human individuals. Profiled with immunoSEQ multiplex PCR; TCRdb holds only in-frame clones, not every one. The table shows about 2.5 million clones, with about 90% occurring only once. Specimen: naive CD4+ T cells from PBMCs. As to subset: CD45RA+ positively selected. These receptors were obtained from a man in his late teens or twenties in good health. Some clones in this sample may be carry-over from other donors' samples.

This clone was counted once. The gene calls are TRBV14 and TRBJ2-2; D gene ambiguous. Trimming left V 4 bases short and J 1 base short, with 7 bases between. This CDR3 is 14 amino acids long. The germline gives CDR1 SGHDN, CDR2 FVKESK. CDR3 residues: CASSLRQNTGELFF. CDR3 nucleotides: TGTGCCAGCAGCCTGAGACAGAACACCGGGGAGCTGTTTTTT.

The gene calls are TRBV28 and TRBJ2-1, with D perhaps TRBD2 (6 bases). Germline loops: CDR1 MDHEN, CDR2 SYDVKM. CDR3 length equals 14 residues. Trimming shortened V by 7 bases and J by 4 bases, and 14 bases separated the two germline ends. The CDR3 here is CASTASGSYNEQFF. Written as DNA, the CDR3 is TGTGCCAGCACTGCAAGCGGGTCATACAATGAGCAGTTCTTC.

The genes are TRBV7-3 and TRBJ2-3; 7 bases are shared with TRBD2. Germline V lookup: CDR1 SGHTA, CDR2 FQGTGA. CDR3 length equals 13 residues. V was pared by 2 bases and J by 9 bases, with 5 bases of the junction left unmatched. The CDR3 bases are TGTGCCAGCAGCTTAGCGGGAGAACGGACGCAGTATTTT. It translates to CASSLAGERTQYF.

The V and J genes are TRBV29-1 and TRBJ2-3; D not resolved. Trimming shortened V by 2 bases and J by 4 bases, and 13 bases separated the two germline ends. CDR1 and CDR2 (germline): SQVTM, ANQGSEA. The CDR3 spans 14 residues. CDR3 DNA: TGCAGCGTTGAATACGCTTTAAGGGCAGATACGCAGTATTTT. Translated: CSVEYALRADTQYF.

In regard to this clone: Other DNA sequences of this sample code for an identical CDR3. The genes are TRBV5-1 and TRBJ2-1; 10 nucleotides line up with TRBD2. CDR3 length: 14 amino acids. V lost 4 bases to trimming and J lost 6 bases; unmatched junction nucleotides: 4. CDR1 is SGHRS and CDR2 is YFSETQ in the germline V gene. CDR3 protein: CASSLSGRSNEQFF. CDR3 in DNA: TGCGCCAGCAGCCTTAGCGGGAGGAGCAATGAGCAGTTCTTC.

This chain connects TRBV7-3 to TRBJ1-1; 10 positions agree with TRBD1. CDR3 length equals 17 residues. CDR1 is SGHTA and CDR2 is FQGTGA in the germline V gene. V was clipped by 5 bases and J by 3 bases; unmatched bases: 12. CDR3 residues: CASSPKGTGAIYTEAFF. Here the CDR3 DNA reads TGTGCCAGCAGCCCAAAAGGGACAGGGGCGATATACACTGAAGCTTTCTTT.

This clone was picked up one time. V gene TRBV2 combines with J gene TRBJ2-1; TRBD2 matches 10 bases. The V and J ends lost 8 bases and 13 bases, in that order; junction bases with no gene match: 14. Germline assignment: CDR1 SNHLY and CDR2 FYNNEI. There are 14 residues in the CDR3. The DNA of the CDR3 is TGTGCCAGCGGGCGCGAGCGGGAGGGCTCCGTTCAGTTCTTC. This codes for CASGREREGSVQFF. Variable domain in full (rest from reference TRBV2 and TRBJ2-1): EPEVTQTPSHQVTQMGQEVILRCVPISNHLYFYWYRQILGQKVEFLVSFYNNEISEKSEIFDDQFSVERPDGSNFTLKIRSTKLEDSAMYFCASGREREGSVQFFGPGTRLTVL.

The CDR3 sequence: CASSPSSSGMNNEQFF. CDR3 DNA sequence: TGTGCCAGCAGCCCTTCGTCCAGCGGGATGAACAATGAGCAGTTCTTC. The chain employs TRBV7-8 and TRBJ2-1, with 7 bases fitting TRBD2. The J segment lost 5 bases and the V segment lost 5 bases, leaving 12 bases of the junction unmatched. The CDR3 has 16 residues. In germline, CDR1 is SGHVS, CDR2 FQNEAQ.

V is TRBV7-8 and J is TRBJ2-1, with 9 bases lining up with TRBD1. CDR1 and CDR2 from the germline V gene are SGHVS and FQNEAQ. CDR3 size: 16 residues. V shed 5 bases, J shed 7 bases, and the junction held 12 bases outside the gene matches. CDR3 loop: CASSKSPDRGANEQFF. The CDR3 bases are TGTGCCAGCAGCAAAAGCCCGGACAGGGGTGCTAATGAGCAGTTCTTC.

This chain links TRBV10-2 with TRBJ1-3, with D hard to call. The CDR3 is 15 residues long. Germline values: CDR1 WSHSY, CDR2 SAAADI. V was shortened by 7 bases and J by 0 bases, with 13 bases between the two germline ends. CDR3 coding DNA: TGCGCCAGCACCACCGGTGATAACTCTGGAAACACCATATATTTT. This encodes CASTTGDNSGNTIYF.

The V call is TRBV21-1, the J call TRBJ1-2. TRBV21-1 is described as a pseudogene. The length of the CDR3 is 15 residues. CDR3 amino acids: CASSKAGVQNYGYTF. DNA for the CDR3: TGTGCCAGCAGCAAAGCAGGAGTACAAAACTATGGCTACACCTTC.

The table lists this clone with a few counts. The chain carries TRBV28 and TRBJ1-1, with a tentative D call TRBD1 (6 bases). The V and J ends lost 8 bases and 10 bases respectively, with 17 bases between them. Germline V CDR1 and CDR2: MDHEN, SYDVKM. This CDR3 region has 12 residues. The DNA for the CDR3 is TGTGCCAGCGCTACAGGGCACCCTGGAGCTTTCTTT. It is translated as CASATGHPGAFF.

The V gene is TRBV2, the J gene TRBJ1-4, with 11 bases identical to TRBD1. V dropped 6 bases and J dropped 8; count of bases not matched to a gene: 5. There are 14 residues in the CDR3. The germline CDR1 and CDR2 sequences are SNHLY and FYNNEI. In DNA form, the CDR3 reads TGTGCCAGCAGGAGGGACAGGGGGGAAGAAAAACTGTTTTTT. Its protein is CASRRDRGEEKLFF.

A few counts support this clone. The rearrangement links TRBV30 to TRBJ1-5; maybe TRBD1 (5 bases). Germline V lookup: CDR1 GTSNPN, CDR2 SVGIG (reference sequence). The V gene lost 1 base and the J gene lost 7 bases, with 11 bases spanning the gap. The CDR3 spans 13 residues. The CDR3 spells CAWSGGARQPQHF. CDR3 nucleotides: TGTGCCTGGAGTGGAGGGGCTCGGCAGCCCCAGCATTTT.

The J gene is TRBJ1-3, the V gene TRBV7-6; D remains ambiguous. Per the germline V gene, CDR1 is SGHVS and CDR2 is FNYEAQ. V lost 4 bases to trimming and J lost 4 bases, with 8 bases between them. This CDR3 contains 13 residues. CDR3 DNA: TGTGCCAGCAGCTACGGGAGGGGAAACACCATATATTTT. Amino acids: CASSYGRGNTIYF.

About this clone: The junction departs from the called germline gene at one end, perhaps through a read error. V usage is TRBV6-4 and J usage is TRBJ2-5, with 9 nucleotides matching TRBD2. The CDR3 spans 12 residues. Germline V lookup: CDR1 MRHNA, CDR2 SNTAGT. In DNA form, the CDR3 reads TGTGCCAGCAGTGACTCGGTGGTAGCGGGGGACTTC. This sequence encodes CASSDSVVAGDF.

J is TRBJ1-4 and V is TRBV15, with unresolved D. This CDR3 is built from 13 residues. V lost 3 bases to trimming and J lost 5 bases, with 7 bases between them. Germline assignment: CDR1 LNHNV and CDR2 YYDKDF (reference sequence). For the CDR3, the DNA is TGTGCCACCAGCAGTGGGGTGAATGAAAAACTGTTTTTT. This translates into CATSSGVNEKLFF.

The chain links TRBV7-8 to TRBJ2-7; D gene unclear. V was clipped by 0 bases and J by 1 base, with 13 bases between them. CDR3 size: 16 residues. Germline V gives CDR1 SGHVS, CDR2 FQNEAQ. CDR3 bases: TGTGCCAGCAGCTTAGCGTTCCGAGCTGGTTCCTACGAGCAGTACTTC. This translates into CASSLAFRAGSYEQYF.

The chain has TRBV9 and TRBJ1-1; TRBD1 matches at 9 bases. V lost 3 bases and J lost 8; bases outside the gene matches: 8. This CDR3 is 14 amino acids long. Germline V CDR1 and CDR2: SGDLS, YYNGEE. CDR3: CASSADHRGPEAFF. The CDR3 nucleotides are TGTGCCAGCAGCGCCGACCACAGGGGGCCAGAAGCTTTCTTT.

The chain has TRBV4-1 and TRBJ1-2; no firm D call. Germline values: CDR1 MGHRA, CDR2 YSYEKL. Trimming removed 3 bases from V and 5 bases from J, with 16 bases in between. CDR3 length: 15 amino acids. The CDR3 loop is CASSHRGRQEYGYTF. The CDR3 region has the DNA TGCGCCAGCAGCCATCGAGGGAGGCAGGAGTATGGCTACACCTTC.

The gene calls are TRBV7-9 and TRBJ2-7, with a tentative D call TRBD1 (6 bases). The germline CDR1 and CDR2 sequences are SEHNR and FQNEAQ (reference sequence). The length of the CDR3 is 14 residues. V lost 4 bases and J lost 4, with 14 bases in between. The CDR3 loop reads CASSWGAGEYEQYF. CDR3 DNA sequence: TGTGCCAGCAGCTGGGGCGCAGGGGAGTACGAGCAGTACTTC.

The chain combines TRBV10-2 with TRBJ2-1; 10 bases match TRBD2. CDR1 is WSHSY and CDR2 is SAAADI in the germline V gene. With 1 base clipped from V and 5 bases from J, the junction kept 2 bases outside the gene matches. The CDR3 is made up of 15 amino acids. The CDR3 loop reads CASSEFSGRNNEQFF. The CDR3 DNA sequence: TGCGCCAGCAGTGAGTTTAGCGGGAGGAACAATGAGCAGTTCTTC.

The chain has TRBV5-1 and TRBJ1-2; unclear D gene. Germline CDR1 reads SGHRS; CDR2 reads YFSETQ. The CDR3 is made up of 16 amino acids. Trimming cost V 0 bases and J 4 bases, with 16 bases left between them. CDR3 loop: CASSLASSQPLYGYTF. The CDR3 coding sequence is TGCGCCAGCAGCTTGGCCAGCAGCCAACCTCTCTATGGCTACACCTTC.

The chain couples TRBV7-2 to TRBJ2-1; 13 nucleotides align to TRBD2. This CDR3 contains 16 residues. Germline values: CDR1 SGHTA, CDR2 FQGNSA. J was trimmed by 8 bases and V by 0 bases; bases with no gene match: 4. As DNA, the CDR3 is TGTGCCAGCAGCTTAGCACTAGCGGGAGGGCGTGATGAGCAGTTCTTC. Its translation is CASSLALAGGRDEQFF. Using reference TRBV7-2 and TRBJ2-1 for the parts outside the CDR3, the full variable domain is GAGVSQSPSNKVTEKGKDVELRCDPISGHTALYWYRQSLGQGLEFLIYFQGNSAPDKSGLPSDRFSAERTGGSVSTLTIQRTQQEDSAVYLCASSLALAGGRDEQFFGPGTRLTVL.

The gene calls are TRBV11-2 and TRBJ2-7; tentative D call: TRBD1 (6 bases). The CDR3 extends over 12 amino acids. V was clipped by 6 bases and J by 6 bases, with 12 bases between them. Per the germline V gene, CDR1 is SGHAT and CDR2 is FQNNGV. The CDR3 loop is CASRAGESEQYF. The DNA of the CDR3 is TGTGCCAGCAGGGCAGGGGAGAGCGAGCAGTACTTC.

On this clone itself: Other nucleotide sequences in the sample specify the same CDR3. The chain uses TRBV9 and TRBJ1-5, with D possibly matching TRBD1 (6 bases). Deletions cut 0 bases from V and 2 bases from J, with 9 bases between. The length of the CDR3 is 15 residues. From germline, CDR1 is SGDLS and CDR2 YYNGEE. CDR3 bases: TGTGCCAGCAGCGTAGGGGCAGGGGGCAATCAGCCCCAGCATTTT. Its protein is CASSVGAGGNQPQHF.